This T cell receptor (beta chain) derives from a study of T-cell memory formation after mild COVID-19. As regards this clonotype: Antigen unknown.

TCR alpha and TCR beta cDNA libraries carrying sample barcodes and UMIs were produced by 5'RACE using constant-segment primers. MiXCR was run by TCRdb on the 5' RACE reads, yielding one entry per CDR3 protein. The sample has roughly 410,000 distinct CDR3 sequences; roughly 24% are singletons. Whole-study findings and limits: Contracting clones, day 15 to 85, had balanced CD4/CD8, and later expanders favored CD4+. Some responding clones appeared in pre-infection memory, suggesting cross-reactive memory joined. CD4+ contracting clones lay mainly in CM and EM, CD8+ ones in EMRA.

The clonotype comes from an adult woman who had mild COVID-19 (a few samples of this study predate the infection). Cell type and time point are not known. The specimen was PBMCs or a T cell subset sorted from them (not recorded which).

CDR3 sequence: CASSIPSSGYNEQFF. CDR3 coding DNA: TGTGCCAGTAGTATTCCGAGTAGCGGCTACAATGAGCAGTTCTTC. This chain connects TRBV19 to TRBJ2-1, with a weak D call TRBD2 (6 bases). This CDR3 region has 15 residues. Germline CDR1 and CDR2: LNHDA and SQIVND (reference sequence). V lost 3 bases and J 3 bases, leaving 12 bases between the germline ends.